The rows below give T cell receptor beta chains drawn from one sample of a study of vaccination and CD4 T cells after COVID-19. MiXCR, run by TCRdb on the PCR reads, gives a single entry per CDR3 protein. The sample consists of roughly 10,000 distinct CDR3 sequences, 56% of them appearing once. These receptors' targets are unknown. Sequencing input: CD4+ T cells from blood, cultured in vitro. These receptors originate from a human donor who had recovered from COVID-19. Each CDR3 is given with its conserved first and last residue. Each record gives: J gene, V gene, CDR3 protein.

J: TRBJ2-2
V: TRBV9
CDR3: CASSPRTGNTGELFF

J: TRBJ2-5
V: TRBV15
CDR3: CATSRDAGKEETQYF

J: TRBJ2-3
V: TRBV30
CDR3: CAWSGGDTQYF

J: TRBJ2-5
V: TRBV10-3
CDR3: CAISEAVETQYF

J: TRBJ1-3
V: TRBV6-1
CDR3: CASSQGSGNTIYF

J: TRBJ1-1
V: TRBV19
CDR3: CASTPPSRGTTEAFF

J: TRBJ1-4
V: TRBV6-1
CDR3: CASSPDRGTNEKLFF

J: TRBJ1-1
V: TRBV11-2
CDR3: CASRDSGGTEAFF

J: TRBJ2-7
V: TRBV6-2/TRBV6-3
CDR3: CASTPGWGASTEQYF

J: TRBJ1-1
V: TRBV7-2
CDR3: CASSSTGLANTEAFF

J: TRBJ2-5
V: TRBV19
CDR3: CASSIRWITQETQYF

J: TRBJ1-2
V: TRBV5-5
CDR3: CASSSATGTGSGYTF

J: TRBJ2-7
V: TRBV14
CDR3: CASSRYRDNSYEQYF

J: TRBJ2-5
V: TRBV20-1
CDR3: CSAKSSLEQETQYF

J: TRBJ2-2
V: TRBV7-9
CDR3: CANSPTSGSATGELFF

J: TRBJ1-5
V: TRBV29-1
CDR3: CSVEDGVGQPQHF